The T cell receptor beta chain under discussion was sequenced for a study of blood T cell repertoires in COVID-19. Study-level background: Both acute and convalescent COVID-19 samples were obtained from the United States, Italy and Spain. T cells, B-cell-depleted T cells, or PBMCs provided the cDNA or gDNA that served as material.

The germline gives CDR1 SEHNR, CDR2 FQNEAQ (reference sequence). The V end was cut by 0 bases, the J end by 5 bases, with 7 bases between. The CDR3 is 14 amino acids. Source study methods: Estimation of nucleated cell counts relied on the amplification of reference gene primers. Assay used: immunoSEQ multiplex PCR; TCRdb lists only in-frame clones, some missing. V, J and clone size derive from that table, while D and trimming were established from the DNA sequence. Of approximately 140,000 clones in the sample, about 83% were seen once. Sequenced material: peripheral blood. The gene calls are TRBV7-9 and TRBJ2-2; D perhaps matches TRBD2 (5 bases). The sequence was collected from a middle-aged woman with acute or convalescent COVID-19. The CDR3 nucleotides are TGTGCCAGCAGCTTAGCGGGCGGGACCGGGGAGCTGTTTTTT. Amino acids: CASSLAGGTGELFF.